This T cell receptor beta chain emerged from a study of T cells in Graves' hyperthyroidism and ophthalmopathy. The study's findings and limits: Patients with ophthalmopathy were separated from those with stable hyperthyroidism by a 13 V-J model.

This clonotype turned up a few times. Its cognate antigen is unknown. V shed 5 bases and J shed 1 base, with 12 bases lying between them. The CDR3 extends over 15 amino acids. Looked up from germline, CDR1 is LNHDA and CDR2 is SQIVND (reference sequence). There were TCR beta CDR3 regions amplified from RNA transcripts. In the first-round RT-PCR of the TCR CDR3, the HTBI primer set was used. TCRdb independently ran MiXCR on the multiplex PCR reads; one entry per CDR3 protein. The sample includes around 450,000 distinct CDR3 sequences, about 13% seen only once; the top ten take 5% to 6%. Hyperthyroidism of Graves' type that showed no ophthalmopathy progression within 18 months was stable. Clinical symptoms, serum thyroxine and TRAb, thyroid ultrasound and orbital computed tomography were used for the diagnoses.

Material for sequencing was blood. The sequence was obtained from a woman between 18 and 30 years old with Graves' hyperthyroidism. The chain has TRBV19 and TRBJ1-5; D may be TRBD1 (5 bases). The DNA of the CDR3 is TGTGCCAGTAGTTCTTGGGACGCAAGCAATCAGCCCCAGCATTTT. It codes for CASSSWDASNQPQHF.